The 16 T cell receptor beta chains given below trace back to one sample, sequenced in a study of type 1 and type 2 diabetes patients (dated by TCRdb to the mid-2010s). Sequencing instrument: Illumina MiSeq. TCRbeta CDR3 amplification used genomic DNA from the sorted T cell subsets as template. The TCRbeta CDR3 region was amplified by multiplex PCR with 30 forward and 13 reverse primers. TCRdb reprocessing: public reads trimmed at Q25 with fastp, clones called with MiXCR, in-frame beta chains kept. Entries that share a CDR3 protein sequence are merged under the most common genes and DNA. This sample gives about 250,000 distinct CDR3 sequences in total; around 47% of them show up just once. Jointly, the top ten make up roughly 13% of the sample. Sequencing was done on a sample of peripheral blood mononuclear cells (PBMCs). All receptors derive from a young man with type 2 diabetes.

This clonotype appeared a single time. This chain joins TRBV25-1 and TRBJ2-2; D is uncertain. The V gene lost 3 bases and the J gene lost 0 bases, with 5 bases spanning the gap. The CDR3 runs to 14 residues. Looked up from germline, CDR1 is MGHDK and CDR2 is SYGVNS. CDR3 DNA sequence: TGTGCCAGCAGTGACAGGACGAACACCGGGGAGCTGTTTTTT. Its protein product is CASSDRTNTGELFF.

This clonotype has a handful of counts. CDR3 residues: CASSQAATFSGYTF. CDR3 in DNA: TGCGCCAGCAGCCAAGCAGCCACCTTCTCTGGCTACACCTTC. V is TRBV4-3 and J is TRBJ1-2; no reliable D call. Trimming shortened V by 1 base and J by 7 bases, and 13 bases separated the two germline ends. CDR3 length: 14 amino acids. Per germline, CDR1 LGHNA and CDR2 YSLEER.

The table lists this clonotype with a few counts. This chain uses TRBV19 with TRBJ1-1, with D perhaps TRBD1 (6 bases). V was clipped by 5 bases and J by 3 bases, with 13 bases between them. The CDR3 is made up of 14 amino acids. Germline assignment: CDR1 LNHDA and CDR2 SQIVND (reference sequence). CDR3 region: CASSLQGGYTEAFF. In nucleotides, the CDR3 is TGTGCCAGTAGTTTACAGGGTGGGTACACTGAAGCTTTCTTT.

Of note for this clonotype: This could be a read error, since a much larger clone is one nucleotide away. The chain joins TRBV2 to TRBJ1-6; possible D gene TRBD1, 6 bases. The CDR3 is 15 amino acids. The V gene lost 5 bases and the J gene lost 12 bases, with 20 bases spanning the gap. Germline values: CDR1 SNHLY, CDR2 FYNNEI. The CDR3 here is CASSLRTEVDLPLHF. DNA of the CDR3: TGTGCCAGCAGTCTCCGGACAGAAGTAGATTTACCCCTCCACTTT.

This clonotype was counted between two and nine times. The V and J genes are TRBV2 and TRBJ1-6, with D tentatively TRBD1 (5 bases). The CDR3 runs 16 residues. CDR1 and CDR2 (germline): SNHLY, FYNNEI. Trimming stripped 10 bases from V and 7 bases from J, with 23 bases between. Here the CDR3 DNA reads TGTGCCACCCAAGGAGAGGCGGGACCGTTGAATTCACCCCTCCACTTT. This encodes CATQGEAGPLNSPLHF. The full variable domain, with the rest looked up from reference TRBV2 and TRBJ1-6, is EPEVTQTPSHQVTQMGQEVILRCVPISNHLYFYWYRQILGQKVEFLVSFYNNEISEKSEIFDDQFSVERPDGSNFTLKIRSTKLEDSAMYFCATQGEAGPLNSPLHFGNGTRLTVT.

The chain employs TRBV20-1 and TRBJ2-4; 10 bases line up with TRBD1. Germline-derived CDR1 and CDR2 are DFQATT and SNEGSKA (reference sequence). The junction had 11 bases not matched to a gene; V was cut back by 3 bases and J by 0 bases. The CDR3 is made up of 18 amino acids. CDR3 residues: CSASYRTGGMVAKNIQYF. Written as DNA, the CDR3 is TGCAGTGCTAGTTATAGGACAGGGGGTATGGTAGCCAAAAACATTCAGTACTTC.

With respect to this clonotype: Possible read error: a much larger clone is one base away. The rearrangement links TRBV2 to TRBJ1-2; D uncertain. The CDR3 sequence is 14 residues long. Germline CDR1 reads SNHLY; CDR2 reads FYNNEI. The CDR3 here is CGSSEEWAGSSYTF. CDR3 nucleotide sequence: TGTGGCAGCAGTGAAGAGTGGGCAGGTTCTAGCTACACCTTC.

This clonotype showed up many times. The chain employs TRBV2 and TRBJ2-7; tentatively, D is TRBD2 (5 bases). Germline V CDR1 and CDR2: SNHLY, FYNNEI. The CDR3 consists of 12 residues. Deletions cut 3 bases from V and 3 bases from J, with 6 bases between. CDR3 residues: CASSDGDYEQYF. Written as DNA, the CDR3 is TGTGCCAGCAGTGACGGGGACTACGAGCAGTACTTC.

The V gene is TRBV2, the J gene TRBJ1-5, with 9 bases aligning to TRBD1. J gave up 3 bases and V 8 bases, and 5 bases lay outside the gene matches. CDR1 is SNHLY and CDR2 is FYNNEI in the germline V gene. The CDR3 loop spans 14 amino acids. This CDR3 is CASRRDRDNQPQHF. The CDR3 DNA sequence: TGTGCCAGCCGCCGGGACAGGGACAATCAGCCCCAGCATTTT.

V usage is TRBV6-5 and J usage is TRBJ2-7; D possibly corresponds to TRBD2 (5 bases). Trimming stripped 2 bases from V and 7 bases from J, with 15 bases between. The CDR3 consists of 14 residues. CDR1 is MNHEY, CDR2 SVGAGI, per germline. The CDR3 sequence is CASSYVLSRGEQYF. The CDR3 DNA follows: TGTGCCAGCAGTTACGTTCTGAGCCGCGGGGAGCAGTACTTC.

The table lists this clonotype with many counts. The rearrangement links TRBV7-8 to TRBJ2-3; TRBD2 aligns across 8 bases. CDR1 and CDR2 from the germline V gene are SGHVS and FQNEAQ. The trim removed 6 bases at V and 1 base at J, leaving 3 bases unmatched. The CDR3 has 14 amino acids. Here the CDR3 reads CASSTSGGTDTQYF. The CDR3 DNA reads TGTGCCAGCAGTACTAGCGGTGGCACAGATACGCAGTATTTT.

This clonotype was observed many times. At one end, the junction sequence differs from germline, possibly due to a read error. The chain uses TRBV6-1 and TRBJ2-5, with 8 bases aligning to TRBD1. Germline V gives CDR1 MNHNS, CDR2 SASEGT. The CDR3 covers 15 residues. CDR3 protein: CASSEIGQGASDDTF. CDR3 nucleotide sequence: TGTGCCAGCAGTGAAATCGGGCAGGGGGCTTCGGACGACACCTTC.

The chain couples TRBV7-9 to TRBJ2-7; D not resolved. Germline V gene data show CDR1 as SEHNR and CDR2 as FQNEAQ (reference sequence). The V and J ends lost 3 bases and 3 bases respectively, with 15 bases between them. The CDR3 runs 15 residues. DNA of the CDR3: TGTGCCAGCAGCTTTTCAGGAGCGAAGTTCTACGAGCAGTACTTC. Encoded protein: CASSFSGAKFYEQYF. Together with reference TRBV7-9 and TRBJ2-7, the CDR3 gives the full variable domain: DTGVSQNPRHKITKRGQNVTFRCDPISEHNRLYWYRQTLGQGPEFLTYFQNEAQLEKSRLLSDRFSAERPKGSFSTLEIQRTEQGDSAMYLCASSFSGAKFYEQYFGPGTRLTVT.

The gene calls are TRBV12-3 or TRBV12-4 and TRBJ2-7; tentative D call: TRBD2 (7 bases). V was pared by 6 bases and J by 3 bases, with 15 bases between. This CDR3 spans 14 amino acids. In DNA, the CDR3 is TGTGCCAGCAGCCCCCGGGGGGCTAGCTACGAGCAGTACTTC. It codes for CASSPRGASYEQYF.

The rearrangement uses TRBV7-3 and TRBJ2-1; 8 bases line up with TRBD2. V shed 2 bases, J shed 0 bases, and the junction held 3 bases outside the gene matches. The CDR3 spans 16 residues. Germline assignment: CDR1 SGHTA and CDR2 FQGTGA. The CDR3 spells CASSLLAGSSYNEQFF. In nucleotides, the CDR3 is TGTGCCAGCAGCTTATTAGCGGGGAGCTCCTACAATGAGCAGTTCTTC.

This clonotype was seen a single time. No conserved phenylalanine or tryptophan is present at the end of the CDR3, so a read error is the likely explanation. The chain uses TRBV20-1 and TRBJ2-5, with 11 bases identical to TRBD1. The germline V gene has CDR1 DFQATT and CDR2 SNEGSKA (reference sequence). V lost 3 bases, J lost 5 bases, and 5 bases stayed unmatched. The CDR3 extends over 14 amino acids. CDR3 bases: TGCAGTGCTAGTGGACAGGGGGCGGAGGAGACCCAGTACTAC. Protein product: CSASGQGAEETQYY.